One sample yielded the 14 T cell receptor beta chains listed below, sequenced in a study of blood T cell repertoires in COVID-19. Only in-frame clones appear in the TCRdb table, and some are missing; sequencing was by immunoSEQ multiplex PCR. The table includes nearly 90,000 clones, 80% to 90% detected once. Sequenced input: peripheral blood. These receptors all come from a man of 80 years or more with acute or convalescent COVID-19.

The chain employs TRBV19 and TRBJ2-7, with a weak D call TRBD1 (6 bases). The V and J ends lost 3 bases and 2 bases respectively, with 8 bases between them. The CDR3 is 13 amino acids. Germline CDR1 and CDR2: LNHDA and SQIVND (reference sequence). The CDR3 is CASSMQGPYEQYF. Here the CDR3 DNA reads TGTGCCAGTAGTATGCAGGGGCCCTACGAGCAGTACTTC. Variable domain in full (rest from reference TRBV19 and TRBJ2-7): DGGITQSPKYLFRKEGQNVTLSCEQNLNHDAMYWYRQDPGQGLRLIYYSQIVNDFQKGDIAEGYSVSREKKESFPLTVTSAQKNPTAFYLCASSMQGPYEQYFGPGTRLTVT.

This clone has more than one count but fewer than ten. The V gene is TRBV5-1, the J gene TRBJ1-4, with D possibly TRBD1 on 6 matching bases. This CDR3 contains 14 residues. With 3 bases removed from V and 5 bases from J, the gap between germline ends came to 11 bases. Germline V gives CDR1 SGHRS, CDR2 YFSETQ. This chain's CDR3 is CASSYSGQNEKLFF. CDR3 nucleotides: TGCGCCAGCAGCTACTCAGGACAGAATGAAAAACTGTTTTTT.

V is TRBV7-9 and J is TRBJ2-7; TRBD2 matches 8 bases. Germline loops: CDR1 SEHNR, CDR2 FQNEAQ (reference sequence). The CDR3 length is 14 residues. V gave up 7 bases and J gave up 5 bases; unmatched junction bases: 10. The CDR3 loop is CASMQSGGANEQYF. In DNA, the CDR3 is TGTGCCAGCATGCAATCCGGGGGGGCCAACGAGCAGTACTTC.

The CDR3 loop reads CASSLQGGSGTEAFF. CDR3 sequence (DNA): TGCGCCAGCAGTCTTCAGGGTGGCTCGGGCACTGAAGCTTTCTTT. This chain connects TRBV5-1 to TRBJ1-1; the D gene is possibly TRBD1 (5 bases). V lost 5 bases and J 4 bases, leaving 18 bases between the germline ends. The germline V gene has CDR1 SGHRS and CDR2 YFSETQ. The CDR3 spans 15 residues.

The chain carries TRBV30 and TRBJ1-1; 8 nucleotides line up with TRBD1. This CDR3 has 15 amino acids. Germline lookup yields CDR1 GTSNPN and CDR2 SVGIG (reference sequence). Losses at the gene ends were 3 bases for V and 2 bases for J; bases not matched to a gene: 8. The CDR3: CAWSTLGTGNTEAFF. CDR3 bases: TGTGCCTGGAGCACCTTGGGGACAGGAAACACTGAAGCTTTCTTT.

This chain joins TRBV19 and TRBJ1-5, with 9 nucleotides matching TRBD1. The V gene's germline CDR1 is LNHDA and CDR2 SQIVND (reference sequence). Unmatched junction bases numbered 13, after V lost 8 bases and J lost 8 bases. The CDR3 length is 15 residues. The CDR3 region is CASSPGQGPPEPQHF. As DNA, the CDR3 is TGTGCCAGTTCCCCGGGACAGGGACCCCCGGAGCCCCAGCATTTT.

V is TRBV27 and J is TRBJ2-7, with TRBD1 identical over 10 bases. The CDR3 length is 15 residues. Germline V CDR1 and CDR2: MNHEY, SMNVEV (reference sequence). V shed 5 bases and J 3 bases; nucleotides not matched to a gene: 7. CDR3 nucleotide sequence: TGTGCCAGCAGTGTAACCGGGACAGGGGACTACGAGCAGTACTTC. Translated: CASSVTGTGDYEQYF.

The chain carries TRBV24-1 and TRBJ2-1, with D possibly matching TRBD1 (6 bases). Germline CDR1 reads KGHDR; CDR2 reads SFDVKD. Trimming removed 4 bases from V and 8 bases from J, with 17 bases in between. The CDR3 runs to 15 residues. CDR3 region: CATSEAGPPGDEQFF. The CDR3 coding sequence is TGTGCCACCAGTGAGGCCGGGCCCCCAGGGGATGAGCAGTTCTTC.

V and J are TRBV24-1 and TRBJ2-3; 8 nucleotides match TRBD1. Germline values: CDR1 KGHDR, CDR2 SFDVKD. Trimming took 2 bases from V and 5 from J; bases not matched to a gene: 5. The CDR3 is 15 residues long. As DNA, the CDR3 is TGTGCCACCAGTGATTCCAACAGGGGGATAGATACGCAGTATTTT. Its translation: CATSDSNRGIDTQYF.

The J gene is TRBJ1-6, the V gene TRBV9; D possibly corresponds to TRBD1 (5 bases). The germline CDR1 and CDR2 sequences are SGDLS and YYNGEE. The CDR3 contains 15 residues. V was cut by 0 bases and J by 12 bases, with 16 bases left in between. CDR3 DNA sequence: TGTGCCAGCAGCGTAGAAGGGAGGGAAGGGGAACCCCTCCACTTT. It yields the protein CASSVEGREGEPLHF.

J is TRBJ1-6 and V is TRBV7-2; a possible D gene is TRBD1 (5 bases). The V and J ends lost 4 bases and 5 bases respectively, with 12 bases between them. Germline-derived CDR1 and CDR2 are SGHTA and FQGNSA. This CDR3 comprises 15 residues. CDR3 sequence (DNA): TGTGCCAGCAGCTCCGGACACATAAATAATTCACCCCTCCACTTT. It specifies CASSSGHINNSPLHF.

This chain uses TRBV7-2 with TRBJ2-6, with D uncertain. Trimming took 6 bases from V and 1 from J, leaving 10 bases between them. CDR1 and CDR2 from the germline V gene are SGHTA and FQGNSA. This CDR3 is built from 15 residues. The CDR3 sequence is CASSPSSSGANVLTF. Written as DNA, the CDR3 is TGTGCCAGCAGTCCTAGTTCGTCTGGGGCCAACGTCCTGACTTTC.

The chain uses TRBV19 and TRBJ1-1; possibly TRBD1 for D (6 bases). CDR3 length equals 14 residues. V was trimmed by 4 bases and J by 1 base, leaving 10 bases between them. Germline CDR1 reads LNHDA; CDR2 reads SQIVND (reference sequence). CDR3 coding DNA: TGTGCCAGTAGTAGGACAGTGGGGAACACTGAAGCTTTCTTT. Protein product: CASSRTVGNTEAFF.

The DNA for the CDR3 is TGTGCCAGCACCCTAGGGATGGCAGCGGGAGCGCCTGAGCAGTTCTTC. It is translated as CASTLGMAAGAPEQFF. This rearrangement joins TRBV11-2 to TRBJ2-1; 8 bases fit TRBD2. The V segment lost 7 bases and the J segment 9 bases; nucleotides outside the gene matches: 17. The CDR3 sequence is 16 residues long. Germline CDR1 SGHAT, CDR2 FQNNGV.